A single sample is the source of the 16 T cell receptor beta chains below, sequenced in a study of blood T cell repertoires in COVID-19. Clones were read by immunoSEQ multiplex PCR, and TCRdb kept only the in-frame ones, dropping some. The table records under 200,000 clones, approximately 86% of them present only once. The sequencing input was peripheral blood. These receptors all come from a man aged 55 to 70 with COVID-19, enrolled during active disease.

This chain uses TRBV30 with TRBJ1-3; D unresolved. The CDR3 has 17 amino acids. The V end lost 2 bases, the J end lost 0 bases, and 17 bases lay between the germline ends. Germline V lookup: CDR1 GTSNPN, CDR2 SVGIG (reference sequence). CDR3 sequence: CAWSLVPPSFSGNTIYF. The CDR3 coding sequence is TGTGCCTGGAGTTTAGTCCCACCTTCATTCTCTGGAAACACCATATATTTT.

In this sample, this clone turned up once. This chain connects TRBV14 to TRBJ1-1; no clear D. V was cut by 4 bases and J by 7 bases, with 22 bases left in between. Per the germline V gene, CDR1 is SGHDN and CDR2 is FVKESK. The CDR3 has 16 residues. The chain's CDR3 is CASSPGRRETLSEAFF. In DNA form, the CDR3 reads TGTGCCAGCAGCCCTGGCCGAAGGGAGACTCTCAGTGAAGCTTTCTTT.

The chain couples TRBV7-9 to TRBJ2-3; the match to TRBD1 covers 7 bases. The germline CDR1 and CDR2 sequences are SEHNR and FQNEAQ (reference sequence). J gave up 0 bases and V 5 bases, and 8 bases lay outside the gene matches. The CDR3 runs 16 residues. Written as DNA, the CDR3 is TGTGCCAGCAGCCCTCGACAGGGACCAAGCACAGATACGCAGTATTTT. This gives the protein CASSPRQGPSTDTQYF.

The chain recombines TRBV9 with TRBJ1-1; 7 bases agree with TRBD1. After removal of 4 bases from V and 2 bases from J, the junction contained 11 bases not matched to a gene. Germline CDR1 SGDLS, CDR2 YYNGEE. The CDR3 runs to 16 residues. For the CDR3, the DNA is TGTGCCAGCAGCCGGGGCCCTCAGGGGGAAAACACTGAAGCTTTCTTT. Its protein product is CASSRGPQGENTEAFF.

The chain employs TRBV19 and TRBJ1-1, with 7 nucleotides matching TRBD1. Per the germline V gene, CDR1 is LNHDA and CDR2 is SQIVND (reference sequence). Trimming removed 2 bases from V and 5 bases from J; junction bases left unmatched: 2. The CDR3 sequence is 13 residues long. The CDR3 nucleotides are TGTGCCAGTAGTATAAACAGGGGAACTGAAGCTTTCTTT. The encoded protein is CASSINRGTEAFF.

The rearrangement joins TRBV6-4 to TRBJ1-5; 8 bases fit TRBD1. The CDR3 sequence is 15 residues long. The ends lost 7 bases at V and 3 bases at J; junction bases unmatched: 8. From germline, CDR1 is MRHNA and CDR2 SNTAGT. CDR3 in amino acids: CASTLDRGNNQPQHF. The CDR3 DNA is TGTGCCAGCACCCTTGACAGGGGAAACAATCAGCCCCAGCATTTT.

The V and J genes are TRBV9 and TRBJ1-1; TRBD1 is a possible D gene (6 bases). Trimming shortened V by 4 bases and J by 4 bases, and 17 bases separated the two germline ends. CDR3 length: 15 residues. The germline V gene has CDR1 SGDLS and CDR2 YYNGEE. The CDR3 DNA follows: TGTGCCAGCAGCCGCCTGGATCAGGGGATCACTGAAGCTTTCTTT. This translates into CASSRLDQGITEAFF.

The rearrangement links TRBV7-7 to TRBJ2-3; no firm D call. V was clipped by 0 bases and J by 4 bases, with 5 bases between them. From germline, CDR1 is SSHAT and CDR2 FNYEAQ (reference sequence). This CDR3 has 13 residues. CDR3 sequence reads: CASSLALADTQYF. CDR3 DNA sequence: TGTGCCAGCAGCTTAGCTCTCGCAGATACGCAGTATTTT. Supplemented by reference TRBV7-7 and TRBJ2-3, the full variable domain reads GAGVSQSPRYKVTKRGQDVTLRCDPISSHATLYWYQQALGQGPEFLTYFNYEAQPDKSGLPSDRFSAERPEGSISTLTIQRTEQRDSAMYRCASSLALADTQYFGPGTRLTVL.

This chain links TRBV6-2 or TRBV6-3 with TRBJ1-1; a possible D gene is TRBD1 (6 bases). CDR1 is MNHEY, CDR2 SVGEGT, per germline. CDR3 length: 14 residues. V lost 6 bases to trimming and J lost 4 bases, with 15 bases between them. The CDR3 nucleotides are TGTGCCAGCAGCTCGACAGGCGAACTCACTGAAGCTTTCTTT. Residues: CASSSTGELTEAFF.

The V call is TRBV27, the J call TRBJ2-7; 11 bases match TRBD2. Germline-derived CDR1 and CDR2 are MNHEY and SMNVEV (reference sequence). With V trimmed by 0 bases and J by 6 bases, 10 bases remained unmatched. CDR3 length: 17 residues. CDR3 DNA sequence: TGTGCCAGCAGTTTATCGAGGATTGGGCTAGCGGGAGGCGAGCAGTACTTC. As protein: CASSLSRIGLAGGEQYF.

J is TRBJ2-1 and V is TRBV5-1, with 12 bases that match TRBD2. The CDR3 consists of 15 residues. The V gene's germline CDR1 is SGHRS and CDR2 YFSETQ. The V segment lost 6 bases and the J segment 2 bases; nucleotides outside the gene matches: 3. The CDR3 here is CASTLAGGTYNEQFF. The CDR3 DNA reads TGCGCCAGCACCCTAGCGGGAGGGACCTACAATGAGCAGTTCTTC.

V gene TRBV7-2 combines with J gene TRBJ1-2, with 7 nucleotides matching TRBD1. Germline V gene sequence: CDR1 SGHTA, CDR2 FQGNSA. V lost 3 bases, J lost 4 bases, and 2 bases stayed unmatched. CDR3 length: 13 amino acids. CDR3 residues: CASSLGQLYGYTF. The DNA for the CDR3 is TGTGCCAGCAGCTTGGGACAGCTCTATGGCTACACCTTC.

The chain is built from TRBV7-9 and TRBJ1-2; D gene unclear. CDR1 and CDR2 from the germline V gene are SEHNR and FQNEAQ (reference sequence). This CDR3 spans 14 amino acids. Trimming stripped 1 base from V and 0 bases from J, with 6 bases between. The CDR3 DNA reads as TGTGCCAGCAGCTTAGACGGTACTAACTATGGCTACACCTTC. It specifies CASSLDGTNYGYTF.

The rearrangement links TRBV21-1 to TRBJ1-3; no DNA check was done on the table's D call, TRBD1. TRBV21-1 is an annotated pseudogene. The CDR3 contains 15 residues. CDR3 sequence reads: CASSFRQGSGNTIYF. For the CDR3, the DNA is TGTGCCAGCAGCTTCCGACAGGGCTCTGGAAACACCATATATTTT.

This chain connects TRBV29-1 to TRBJ2-1; 12 nucleotides align to TRBD1. Germline values: CDR1 SQVTM, CDR2 ANQGSEA. V shed 6 bases and J 9 bases; nucleotides not matched to a gene: 3. The CDR3 is 12 amino acids. CDR3 DNA sequence: TGCAGCGTGGGACAGGGGGCAGTTGAGCAGTTCTTC. Residues: CSVGQGAVEQFF.

Points on this clone: Other DNA sequences in this specimen translate into the identical CDR3. The chain couples TRBV29-1 to TRBJ1-1; D gene uncertain. Trimming shortened V by 3 bases and J by 1 base, and 3 bases separated the two germline ends. The CDR3 extends over 11 amino acids. The germline V gene has CDR1 SQVTM and CDR2 ANQGSEA. The CDR3 spells CSVDRNTEAFF. The CDR3 nucleotides are TGCAGCGTTGATAGGAACACTGAAGCTTTCTTT.